These T cell receptor beta chains were read from a single sample in a study of human T cells and chemical hapten exposure. Via MiXCR, TCRdb re-called the RACE reads, giving one row per CDR3 protein. The sample lists more than 75,000 distinct CDR3 sequences; 9.3% were seen once. Sample: whole blood, taken in connection with sensitization to the hapten diphenylcyclopropenone (DPC). Receptor source: a woman aged 35 to 49 with alopecia areata. Some clones in this sample may be carry-over from other donors' samples. Both conserved end residues are part of each CDR3. The D gene is left open where the match is weak. A clone size is listed for some rows: how often the clone was seen (once, few, many), or a class if it is expanded.

>TRBV6-2/TRBV6-3|TRBJ2-5|NA|NA
CASSYSLRGPLEETQYF
TGTGCCAGCAGTTACTCGTTAAGGGGACCCCTCGAAGAGACCCAGTACTTC
>TRBV6-5|TRBJ2-5|few|TRBD2
CASSTPAGGQETQYF
TGTGCCAGCAGTACCCCCGCGGGAGGACAAGAGACCCAGTACTTC
>TRBV13|TRBJ1-2|many|NA
CASSLSSPGYTF
TGTGCCAGCAGCTTATCGAGTCCTGGCTACACCTTC
>TRBV4-2|TRBJ2-5|many|NA
CASSQESAELETQYF
TGTGCCAGCAGCCAAGAATCAGCGGAGCTGGAGACCCAGTACTTC
>TRBV3-1|TRBJ2-3|NA|NA
CASSQGVRVVHTDTQYF
TGTGCCAGCAGCCAAGGGGTCCGAGTCGTACACACAGATACGCAGTATTTT
>TRBV6-2/TRBV6-3|TRBJ1-1|NA|TRBD1
CASSLQGALNTEAFF
TGTGCCAGCAGTTTACAGGGGGCATTGAACACTGAAGCTTTCTTT
>TRBV4-3|TRBJ2-1|NA|NA
CASSRARGNNEQFF
TGCGCCAGCAGCCGGGCCCGGGGTAACAATGAGCAGTTCTTC
>TRBV28|TRBJ1-1|few|NA
CASSSPERVPEAFF
TGTGCCAGCAGTTCCCCAGAGCGGGTCCCTGAAGCTTTCTTT
>TRBV6-5|TRBJ2-5|many|NA
CASRRLPRETQYF
TGTGCCAGCAGAAGACTGCCCCGGGAGACCCAGTACTTC
>TRBV11-2|TRBJ1-2|NA|TRBD1
CASSLERTGSYGYTF
TGTGCCAGCAGCTTAGAACGGACAGGCTCCTATGGCTACACCTTC
>TRBV11-2|TRBJ2-1|NA|NA
CASSLPGPWDNEQFF
TGTGCCAGCAGCTTACCCGGACCCTGGGACAATGAGCAGTTCTTC
>TRBV30|TRBJ2-1|NA|TRBD2
CAWNGLAGGGMNNEQFF
TGTGCCTGGAATGGACTAGCGGGAGGGGGGATGAACAATGAGCAGTTCTTC
>TRBV20-1|TRBJ2-7|NA|TRBD1
CSASGQGPYEQYF
TGCAGTGCTTCGGGACAGGGCCCCTACGAGCAGTACTTC
>TRBV12-3/TRBV12-4|TRBJ2-1|few|NA
CASSLSGDNEQFF
TGTGCCAGCAGTCTTAGCGGCGACAATGAGCAGTTCTTC
>TRBV27|TRBJ2-5|many|NA
CASSPFGAGEAQYF
TGTGCCAGCAGTCCGTTCGGGGCCGGGGAGGCCCAGTACTTC
>TRBV29-1|TRBJ2-7|few|NA
CSVEVAGYEQYF
TGCAGCGTTGAAGTGGCAGGGTACGAGCAGTACTTC
>TRBV25-1|TRBJ2-7|few|TRBD1
CASTATGHYEQYF
TGTGCCAGCACCGCGACAGGGCACTACGAGCAGTACTTC
>TRBV7-9|TRBJ2-1|few|TRBD2
CATTPAGSFVQFF
TGTGCCACAACGCCAGCGGGGAGTTTTGTGCAGTTCTTC
>TRBV4-3|TRBJ1-6|many|NA
CASSLTLGGASPLHF
TGCGCCAGCAGCTTAACCCTCGGGGGCGCTTCACCCCTCCACTTT
>TRBV29-1|TRBJ1-1|NA|NA
CSVVGRSYNTEAFF
TGCAGCGTTGTCGGCAGGTCCTATAACACTGAAGCTTTCTTT
>TRBV5-4|TRBJ2-1|NA|TRBD2
CASRFEREPAEQFF
TGTGCCAGCAGATTCGAGCGGGAGCCGGCTGAGCAGTTCTTC
>TRBV6-2/TRBV6-3|TRBJ1-5|few|NA
CASSPGGGSNQPQHF
TGTGCCAGCAGTCCCGGTGGGGGTAGCAATCAGCCCCAGCATTTT
>TRBV7-2|TRBJ1-4|few|NA
CASSNRAREKLFF
TGTGCCAGCAGCAACCGGGCTCGTGAAAAACTGTTTTTT
>TRBV20-1|TRBJ1-2|few|TRBD1
CSVPRGRGQDYGYTF
TGCAGTGTTCCCCGGGGCAGGGGGCAAGACTATGGCTACACCTTC
>TRBV4-1|TRBJ2-1|many|NA
CASSQSLQTPGYEQFF
TGCGCCAGCAGCCAGAGCTTGCAAACCCCGGGGTATGAGCAGTTCTTC
>TRBV19|TRBJ2-3|few|NA
CASKQGGSGDTQYF
TGTGCCAGTAAGCAGGGGGGTTCGGGAGATACGCAGTATTTT
>TRBV6-5|TRBJ1-2|many|TRBD1
CASSIGTGGAGGYTF
TGTGCCAGCAGCATCGGGACAGGGGGCGCGGGAGGCTACACCTTC
>TRBV29-1|TRBJ2-1|few|TRBD2
CSAAGTSVHNEQFF
TGCAGCGCCGCCGGGACTAGCGTACACAATGAGCAGTTCTTC
>TRBV7-2|TRBJ2-1|many|NA
CASSNGPANEQFF
TGTGCCAGCAGCAACGGACCGGCCAATGAGCAGTTCTTC
>TRBV9|TRBJ2-7|few|TRBD2
CASSVGGLAAYEQYF
TGTGCCAGCAGCGTAGGTGGCCTAGCGGCCTACGAGCAGTACTTC
>TRBV7-8|TRBJ1-1|many|NA
CASSVNTEAFF
TGTGCCAGCAGCGTGAACACTGAAGCTTTCTTT
>TRBV7-7|TRBJ2-5|many|NA
CASSLTPGLQETQYF
TGTGCTAGCAGCTTGACCCCGGGACTGCAAGAGACCCAGTACTTC
>TRBV5-8|TRBJ1-2|many|NA
CASSRDTDGYTF
TGTGCCAGCAGCCGGGATACGGATGGCTACACCTTC
>TRBV11-2|TRBJ2-1|few|NA
CASSLAGHSSYNEQFF
TGTGCCAGCAGCTTAGCGGGACATAGCTCCTACAATGAGCAGTTCTTC
>TRBV20-1|TRBJ2-7|few|TRBD2
CSASRTSGRASEQYF
TGCAGTGCTAGCCGCACTAGCGGGAGGGCCTCCGAGCAGTACTTC
>TRBV20-1|TRBJ2-1|few|TRBD2
CSARLAGVYEQFF
TGCAGTGCTCGACTAGCGGGAGTATATGAGCAGTTCTTC
>TRBV11-2|TRBJ2-1|NA|NA
CASSLDASSYNEQFF
TGTGCCAGCAGCTTAGACGCGTCCTCCTACAATGAGCAGTTCTTC
>TRBV7-9|TRBJ2-3|many|TRBD1
CASSILRTGLSTDTQYF
TGTGCCAGCAGCATTCTACGGACAGGTCTAAGCACAGATACGCAGTATTTT
>TRBV4-3|TRBJ2-7|few|TRBD1
CASSQGRTGRYEQYF
TGCGCCAGCAGCCAGGGCCGGACAGGGAGATACGAGCAGTACTTC
>TRBV12-3/TRBV12-4|TRBJ1-2|many|NA
CASSRYTGLSYGYTF
TGTGCCAGCAGCCGTTACACAGGGCTTTCCTATGGCTACACCTTC
>TRBV7-3|TRBJ2-7|many|NA
CASSPGRSSSYEQYF
TGTGCCAGCAGCCCGGGCAGGTCATCCTCCTACGAGCAGTACTTC